This T cell receptor beta chain stems from a study of CD8 T cells in ankylosing spondylitis. In this sample, this clonotype turned up many times. As yet, its antigen is unknown. General study findings and limits: Among TCR beta sequences, a motif of 7 to 9 highly homologous variants appeared characteristic of ankylosing spondylitis blood. Significantly higher representation of disease-linked clones was reported for matched ankylosing spondylitis synovial fluid.

Each CDR3 protein gets one entry after TCRdb re-called the 5' RACE reads with MiXCR. The sample includes fewer than 550,000 distinct CDR3 sequences, approximately 5% of them seen just once. Trimming stripped 1 base from V and 4 bases from J, with 7 bases between. This CDR3 is built from 13 residues. The source material was blood, either unsorted or a sorted T cell fraction (not recorded which). This receptor was obtained from a male donor with ankylosing spondylitis. This chain connects TRBV12-3 or TRBV12-4 to TRBJ1-2; D call uncertain. The CDR3 loop is CASSLGPVYGYTF. Here the CDR3 DNA reads TGTGCCAGCAGTTTAGGTCCTGTCTATGGCTACACCTTC.